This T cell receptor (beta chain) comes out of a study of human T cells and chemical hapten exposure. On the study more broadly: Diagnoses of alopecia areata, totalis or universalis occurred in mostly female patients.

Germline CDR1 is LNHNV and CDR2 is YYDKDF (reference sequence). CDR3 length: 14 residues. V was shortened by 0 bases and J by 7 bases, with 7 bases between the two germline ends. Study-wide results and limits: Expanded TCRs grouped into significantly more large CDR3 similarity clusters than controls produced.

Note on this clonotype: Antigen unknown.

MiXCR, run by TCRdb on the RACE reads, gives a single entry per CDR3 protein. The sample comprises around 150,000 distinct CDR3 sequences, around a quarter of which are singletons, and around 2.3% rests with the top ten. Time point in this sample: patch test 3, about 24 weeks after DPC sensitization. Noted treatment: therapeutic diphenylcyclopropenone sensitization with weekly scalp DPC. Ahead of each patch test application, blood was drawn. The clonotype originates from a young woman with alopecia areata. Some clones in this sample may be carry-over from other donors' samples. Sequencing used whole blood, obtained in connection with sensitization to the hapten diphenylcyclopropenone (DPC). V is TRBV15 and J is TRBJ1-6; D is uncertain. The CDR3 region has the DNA TGTGCCACCAGCAGAGAAGCACAAAATTCACCCCTCCACTTT. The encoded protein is CATSREAQNSPLHF.